These 24 T cell receptor beta chains share one sample of origin, sequenced in a study of blood T cell repertoires in COVID-19. Generated by immunoSEQ multiplex PCR, the TCRdb table keeps only in-frame clones and is missing some. Altogether fewer than 250,000 clones are present, roughly 80% being singletons, with the ten largest covering roughly 10%. The sample comprised peripheral blood. These receptor sequences come from a woman aged 80 or over with COVID-19, enrolled during active disease.

On this clone: The same CDR3 also results from other DNA sequences found in this sample. V and J are TRBV3-1 (or the pseudogene TRBV3-2) and TRBJ1-2, with D possibly being TRBD1 (6 bases). Germline assignment: CDR1 LGHDT and CDR2 YNNKEL (reference sequence). V dropped 4 bases and J dropped 2 bases, with 8 bases sitting between them. The CDR3 runs 13 residues. The CDR3 region is CASSLQGNYGYTF. For the CDR3, the DNA is TGTGCCAGCAGCCTACAGGGAAACTATGGCTACACCTTC.

The V gene is TRBV12-5, the J gene TRBJ1-1, with a tentative D call TRBD1 (6 bases). This CDR3 comprises 14 residues. CDR1 LGHNT and CDR2 FRNRAP come from the germline V gene. The V end was cut by 3 bases, the J end by 5 bases, with 13 bases between. As DNA, the CDR3 is TGTGCTAGTGGTTTCTCGACCCAGGGGACTGAAGCTTTCTTT. This gives the protein CASGFSTQGTEAFF. Full variable domain (outside the CDR3, taken from reference TRBV12-5 and TRBJ1-1): DARVTQTPRHKVTEMGQEVTMRCQPILGHNTVFWYRQTMMQGLELLAYFRNRAPLDDSGMPKDRFSAEMPDATLATLKIQPSEPRDSAVYFCASGFSTQGTEAFFGQGTRLTVV.

The chain combines TRBV6-1 with TRBJ2-7; the match to TRBD1 covers 10 bases. Germline V gene sequence: CDR1 MNHNS, CDR2 SASEGT. V lost 2 bases, J lost 2 bases, and 3 bases stayed unmatched. The CDR3 totals 15 residues. CDR3 loop: CASSERGQGPYEQYF. CDR3 coding DNA: TGTGCCAGCAGTGAAAGGGGACAGGGGCCCTACGAGCAGTACTTC.

The chain employs TRBV18 and TRBJ1-1; 7 bases agree with TRBD1. The germline V gene encodes CDR1 KGHSH and CDR2 LQKENI. CDR3 length: 14 amino acids. V shed 3 bases and J 3 bases; nucleotides not matched to a gene: 4. The CDR3 DNA is TGTGCCAGCTCACCCTCAGGGGGTGACACTGAAGCTTTCTTT. This gives the protein CASSPSGGDTEAFF.

The CDR3 DNA reads as TGTGCCTGGAGCCCCTTCGGGTTAGAGACCCAGTACTTC. Translating gives CAWSPFGLETQYF. The chain couples TRBV30 to TRBJ2-5, with unresolved D. The CDR3 is made up of 13 amino acids. The V end lost 3 bases, the J end lost 4 bases, and 12 bases lay between the germline ends. Looked up from germline, CDR1 is GTSNPN and CDR2 is SVGIG (reference sequence).

DNA for the CDR3: TGTGCCAGCACCCCGGGGGGTAGGGCAGATACGCAGTATTTT. Translation gives CASTPGGRADTQYF. The chain has TRBV6-2 or TRBV6-3 and TRBJ2-3; 7 bases fit TRBD2. This CDR3 spans 14 amino acids. Germline V gene lookup returns CDR1 MNHEY and CDR2 SVGEGT. J was trimmed by 4 bases and V by 7 bases; bases with no gene match: 8.

The gene calls are TRBV18 and TRBJ1-5; 7 bases align to TRBD1. CDR3 length: 13 residues. Unmatched junction bases numbered 2, after V lost 9 bases and J lost 0 bases. From germline, CDR1 is KGHSH and CDR2 LQKENI. CDR3 sequence reads: CASQGDSNQPQHF. CDR3 bases: TGTGCCAGTCAGGGGGATAGCAATCAGCCCCAGCATTTT.

The V and J genes are TRBV7-2 and TRBJ1-4; 9 bases line up with TRBD1. The V segment lost 6 bases and the J segment 7 bases; nucleotides outside the gene matches: 9. Germline CDR1 reads SGHTA; CDR2 reads FQGNSA. This CDR3 is 15 amino acids long. CDR3 sequence reads: CASRFTGGFSEKLFF. The CDR3 nucleotides read TGTGCCAGCAGATTTACAGGGGGCTTTAGTGAAAAACTGTTTTTT.

This clone turned up a few times. The chain employs TRBV7-2 and TRBJ2-2; D ambiguous. The V end was cut by 5 bases, the J end by 1 base, with 14 bases between. The CDR3 consists of 16 residues. Germline V gene sequence: CDR1 SGHTA, CDR2 FQGNSA. The CDR3 here is CASSEARPLNTGELFF. Written as DNA, the CDR3 is TGTGCCAGCAGCGAGGCAAGGCCCCTGAACACCGGGGAGCTGTTTTTT.

The chain has TRBV30 and TRBJ1-6, with D possibly being TRBD1 (5 bases). Germline V lookup: CDR1 GTSNPN, CDR2 SVGIG (reference sequence). V was shortened by 1 base and J by 12 bases, with 13 bases between the two germline ends. This CDR3 has 13 residues. The CDR3 sequence: CAWSAQGGEPLHF. The CDR3 nucleotides read TGTGCCTGGAGTGCCCAGGGAGGAGAACCCCTCCACTTT.

The chain employs TRBV30 and TRBJ1-3; the D gene is possibly TRBD1 (6 bases). This CDR3 contains 13 residues. V lost 5 bases to trimming and J lost 4 bases, with 12 bases between them. Germline-derived CDR1 and CDR2 are GTSNPN and SVGIG (reference sequence). The CDR3 region has the DNA TGTGCCTGGGAGGGGGGGGTCGGAAACACCATATATTTT. Amino acids: CAWEGGVGNTIYF. The variable domain in full, with the rest retrieved from reference TRBV30 and TRBJ1-3, is SQTIHQWPATLVQPVGSPLSLECTVEGTSNPNLYWYRQAAGRGLQLLFYSVGIGQISSEVPQNLSASRPQDRQFILSSKKLLLSDSGFYLCAWEGGVGNTIYFGEGSWLTVV.

This clone was seen once. The V and J genes are TRBV5-1 and TRBJ1-6; no firm D call. V lost 0 bases, J lost 6 bases, and 4 bases lay in between. CDR1 is SGHRS and CDR2 is YFSETQ in the germline V gene. The CDR3 spans 13 residues. CDR3 sequence: CASSLDSNSPLHF. CDR3 DNA sequence: TGCGCCAGCAGCTTGGACAGTAATTCACCCCTCCACTTT.

The rearrangement uses TRBV7-2 and TRBJ2-3, with TRBD1 as a possible D gene (5 bases). CDR1 is SGHTA, CDR2 FQGNSA, per germline. The CDR3 runs to 15 residues. Trimming left V 1 base short and J 5 bases short, with 13 bases between. CDR3 DNA sequence: TGTGCCAGCAGCTTAGATTGGCTAGGGGTAGATACGCAGTATTTT. It yields the protein CASSLDWLGVDTQYF.

This clone has just one count. The chain links TRBV11-3 to TRBJ2-3, with a weak D call TRBD2 (7 bases). CDR3 length equals 16 residues. Germline loops: CDR1 SGHNT, CDR2 YENEEA. Trimming pared 3 bases from V and 2 bases from J, leaving 15 bases between. The CDR3: CASSLRGGGATDTQYF. The CDR3 DNA is TGTGCCAGCAGCTTGCGGGGAGGGGGGGCCACAGATACGCAGTATTTT.

The genes are TRBV27 and TRBJ2-7, with 10 nucleotides matching TRBD2. The junction had 4 bases not matched to a gene; V was cut back by 2 bases and J by 3 bases. The CDR3 totals 15 residues. Per the germline V gene, CDR1 is MNHEY and CDR2 is SMNVEV (reference sequence). Written as DNA, the CDR3 is TGTGCCAGCAGTTTAGTAGCGGGGGGCTACTACGAGCAGTACGTC. It is translated as CASSLVAGGYYEQYV.

This sequence joins TRBV5-1 and TRBJ1-2; 9 positions agree with TRBD1. Germline CDR1 is SGHRS and CDR2 is YFSETQ. V was pared by 2 bases and J by 8 bases, with 16 bases of the junction left unmatched. This CDR3 region has 17 residues. The CDR3 DNA reads TGCGCCAGCAGCTTCATACCCGGGACAGGGATTGTAATGGGCTACACCTTC. Its translation is CASSFIPGTGIVMGYTF.

This chain joins TRBV18 and TRBJ1-1, with D perhaps matching TRBD1 (6 bases). The germline V gene has CDR1 KGHSH and CDR2 LQKENI. Deletions cut 5 bases from V and 1 base from J, with 11 bases between. This CDR3 spans 14 amino acids. This chain's CDR3 is CASSSTGTNTEAFF. In DNA form, the CDR3 reads TGTGCCAGCTCAAGTACAGGGACGAACACTGAAGCTTTCTTT.

Concerning this clone itself: This same CDR3 is encoded by further DNA sequences in the sample. The CDR3 here is CASSRLAGGTDTQYF. Written as DNA, the CDR3 is TGCGCCAGCAGCCGATTAGCGGGGGGCACAGATACGCAGTATTTT. The genes are TRBV5-1 and TRBJ2-3, with 9 positions matching TRBD2. V lost 4 bases, J lost 1 base, and 4 bases stayed unmatched. The CDR3 is made up of 15 amino acids. Germline V gene lookup returns CDR1 SGHRS and CDR2 YFSETQ.

V usage is TRBV6-5 and J usage is TRBJ1-3; D gene ambiguous. This CDR3 region has 14 residues. Trimming shortened V by 5 bases and J by 0 bases, and 8 bases separated the two germline ends. Germline V gene data show CDR1 as MNHEY and CDR2 as SVGAGI. In nucleotides, the CDR3 is TGTGCCAGCAGTCTTCAGGACTCTGGAAACACCATATATTTT. Protein sequence: CASSLQDSGNTIYF.

The table lists this clone with a count of one. This chain links TRBV7-6 with TRBJ1-4; no definite D call. The V gene lost 3 bases and the J gene lost 5 bases, with 10 bases spanning the gap. Germline V gene sequence: CDR1 SGHVS, CDR2 FNYEAQ. The CDR3 has 14 amino acids. The CDR3: CASSFLDSNEKLFF. The CDR3 DNA sequence: TGTGCCAGCAGCTTTTTAGACTCGAATGAAAAACTGTTTTTT. Supplemented by reference TRBV7-6 and TRBJ1-4, the full variable domain reads GAGVSQSPRYKVTKRGQDVALRCDPISGHVSLYWYRQALGQGPEFLTYFNYEAQQDKSGLPNDRFSAERPEGSISTLTIQRTEQRDSAMYRCASSFLDSNEKLFFGSGTQLSVL.

The chain combines TRBV3-1 (or the pseudogene TRBV3-2) with TRBJ2-1, with 8 bases that match TRBD1. Germline V gene sequence: CDR1 LGHDT, CDR2 YNNKEL (reference sequence). The CDR3 sequence is 12 residues long. J lost 9 bases, V lost 6 bases, and 4 bases had no gene match. CDR3: CASSHGQGEQFF. The CDR3 nucleotides are TGTGCCAGCAGTCACGGACAGGGTGAGCAGTTCTTC.

The chain couples TRBV28 to TRBJ1-3; D call uncertain. CDR1 is MDHEN, CDR2 SYDVKM, per germline. V shed 2 bases and J shed 6 bases, with 17 bases lying between them. This CDR3 spans 16 amino acids. This CDR3 reads CASSLPRDRYVNTIYF. In DNA, the CDR3 is TGTGCCAGCAGTTTACCACGGGATCGATATGTAAACACCATATATTTT.

The chain carries TRBV2 and TRBJ1-4, with 9 bases that match TRBD1. Trimming cost V 4 bases and J 4 bases; bases outside gene matches: 4. Germline values: CDR1 SNHLY, CDR2 FYNNEI. The CDR3 spans 15 residues. For the CDR3, the DNA is TGTGCCAGCAGTGGCTGGGACAGGGATAATGAAAAACTGTTTTTT. Amino acids: CASSGWDRDNEKLFF.

This clone was recorded only once. The chain carries TRBV6-1 and TRBJ1-2; D unresolved. V gave up 1 base and J gave up 4 bases, with 7 bases separating them. This CDR3 is built from 13 residues. Per germline, CDR1 MNHNS and CDR2 SASEGT. The CDR3 nucleotides read TGTGCCAGCAGTGAAGGCCCTATCTATGGCTACACCTTC. Amino acid sequence: CASSEGPIYGYTF.